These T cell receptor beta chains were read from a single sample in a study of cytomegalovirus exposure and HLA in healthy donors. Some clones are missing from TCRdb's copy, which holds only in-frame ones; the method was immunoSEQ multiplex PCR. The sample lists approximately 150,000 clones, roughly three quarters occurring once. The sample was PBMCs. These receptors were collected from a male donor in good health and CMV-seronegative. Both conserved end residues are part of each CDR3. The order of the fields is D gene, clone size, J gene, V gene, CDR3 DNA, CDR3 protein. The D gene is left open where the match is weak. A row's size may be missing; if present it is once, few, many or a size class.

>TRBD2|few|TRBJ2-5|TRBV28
TGTGCCAGCAGTGCCCTGGGAGGGGTTCCGGGGACCCAGTACTTC
CASSALGGVPGTQYF
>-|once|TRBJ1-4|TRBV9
TGTGCCAGCAGCGCTCAGGGAAGGGATGAAAAACTGTTTTTT
CASSAQGRDEKLFF
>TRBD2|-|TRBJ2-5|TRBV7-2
TGTGCCAGCAGCTTAGGAAGCGGGAGGGCCCAAGAGACCCAGTACTTC
CASSLGSGRAQETQYF
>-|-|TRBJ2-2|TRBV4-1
TGCGCCAGCAGCCCAGGAAGGGGGACCCTGGGCGGGGAGCTGTTTTTT
CASSPGRGTLGGELFF
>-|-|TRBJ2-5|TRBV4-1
TGCGCCAGCAGCCAAGAGTCTAGCGACTACCAAGAGACCCAGTACTTC
CASSQESSDYQETQYF
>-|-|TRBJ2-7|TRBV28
TGTGCCAGCAGTTCAACCGCAGGGGTCGGCGAGCAGTACTTC
CASSSTAGVGEQYF
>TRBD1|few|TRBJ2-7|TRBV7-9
TGTGCCAGCAGCTTAGTAACGGGACAGGGGGCTGAATTATACTTC
CASSLVTGQGAELYF
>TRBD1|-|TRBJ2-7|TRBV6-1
TGTGCCAGCAGTGAGGCCGGGACAGGGGTTGGCCACGAGCAGTACTTC
CASSEAGTGVGHEQYF
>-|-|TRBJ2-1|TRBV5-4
TGTGCCAGCAGCCAAATACCGGGACTTAAAGATGAGCAGTTCTTC
CASSQIPGLKDEQFF
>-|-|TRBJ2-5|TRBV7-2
TGTGCCAGCAGCTTTACCCTAGCCCAAGAGACCCAGTACTTC
CASSFTLAQETQYF